Below are 30 T cell receptor beta chains sequenced from a single sample in a study of regulatory T cells in long-lasting Graves disease. Documented time point: newly diagnosed GD, antithyroid drugs for less than 3 months. TCR sequences were obtained from RNA taken from PBMCs. CDR3 regions were amplified by Arm-PCR using iRepertoire HTBI primers to build TCR beta libraries. TCRdb redid the calling of the multiplex PCR reads with MiXCR, one entry per CDR3 protein. Here the sample spans around 330,000 distinct CDR3 sequences, over 15% being singletons. The specimen comprised peripheral blood mononuclear cells (PBMCs), sampled at new diagnosis, from a patient treated with antithyroid drugs. Receptors originate from a female donor with Graves disease.

The table lists this clonotype with a few counts. V is TRBV28 and J is TRBJ2-7; tentatively, D is TRBD2 (6 bases). V was clipped by 4 bases and J by 6 bases, with 16 bases between them. CDR3 size: 14 residues. CDR1 is MDHEN, CDR2 SYDVKM, per germline. CDR3 nucleotide sequence: TGTGCCAGCAGTTCCAGGACTAACCCACTCGAGCAGTACTTC. It specifies CASSSRTNPLEQYF.

This clonotype has at least ten counts. The chain joins TRBV12-3 or TRBV12-4 to TRBJ2-3; 7 bases match TRBD1. Trimming took 6 bases from V and 1 from J; bases not matched to a gene: 4. The CDR3 has 14 residues. CDR3 nucleotides: TGTGCCAGCAGAGCCGGGACAGGCACAGATACGCAGTATTTT. Translated: CASRAGTGTDTQYF.

This clonotype occurred once. It may be a read error: a sequence one base away is much more abundant. Since the CDR3 does not end with the conserved phenylalanine or tryptophan, this likely comes from a read error. The chain carries TRBV12-5 and TRBJ1-6; D unclear. The CDR3 has 12 residues. Per germline, CDR1 LGHNT and CDR2 FRNRAP. Deletions cut 1 base from V and 8 bases from J, with 3 bases between. CDR3 coding DNA: TGTGCTAGTGGTTTGGACTATTCACCCCTCCACCTT. Protein sequence: CASGLDYSPLHL.

The chain employs TRBV3-1 and TRBJ1-1, with no clear D. From germline, CDR1 is LGHDT and CDR2 YNNKEL (reference sequence). The ends were cut back, 0 bases at V and 11 bases at J, with 19 bases in the middle. CDR3 length: 15 residues. This CDR3 reads CASSQDLPHFKGAFF. In nucleotides, the CDR3 is TGTGCCAGCAGCCAAGACCTCCCCCACTTTAAAGGGGCTTTCTTT.

Many counts were recorded for this clonotype. The rearrangement links TRBV27 to TRBJ2-3; the D gene could be TRBD1 or TRBD2 (5 bases each). Between the trimmed V and J ends, which lost 8 bases and 2 bases, there was a span of 14 bases. Germline V gene sequence: CDR1 MNHEY, CDR2 SMNVEV (reference sequence). The CDR3 spans 14 residues. The CDR3 bases are TGTGCCAGCCATAGCGTGGGGGACACAGATACGCAGTATTTT. Residues: CASHSVGDTDTQYF.

This sequence joins TRBV19 and TRBJ2-3; the D call may be TRBD1 or TRBD2 (6 bases each). The germline V gene has CDR1 LNHDA and CDR2 SQIVND (reference sequence). V was clipped by 3 bases and J by 3 bases, with 22 bases between them. The CDR3 length is 18 residues. The CDR3: CASSIAGGPIFETDTQYF. CDR3 nucleotide sequence: TGTGCCAGTAGTATTGCCGGGGGCCCGATATTTGAGACAGATACGCAGTATTTT.

This chain uses TRBV28 with TRBJ1-1, with D perhaps matching TRBD1 (6 bases). Per germline, CDR1 MDHEN and CDR2 SYDVKM. Trimming stripped 5 bases from V and 1 base from J, with 11 bases between. This CDR3 spans 14 amino acids. The CDR3 bases are TGTGCCAGCAGTCCCACAGGGTGGAACACTGAAGCTTTCTTT. This gives the protein CASSPTGWNTEAFF.

This clonotype was seen ten or more times. The chain is built from TRBV20-1 and TRBJ2-4; TRBD2 aligns across 8 bases. The CDR3 contains 15 residues. Germline assignment: CDR1 DFQATT and CDR2 SNEGSKA (reference sequence). V shed 0 bases, J shed 3 bases, and the junction held 4 bases outside the gene matches. CDR3 nucleotides: TGCAGTGCTAGAGATCCGGCGGGAGGCAAAAACATTCAGTACTTC. Amino acids: CSARDPAGGKNIQYF.

This clonotype was seen many times. The J gene is TRBJ1-4, the V gene TRBV15; D call uncertain. The CDR3 consists of 13 residues. V was shortened by 6 bases and J by 3 bases, with 8 bases between the two germline ends. Germline loops: CDR1 LNHNV, CDR2 YYDKDF (reference sequence). CDR3 region: CATRRPANEKLFF. DNA of the CDR3: TGTGCCACCAGGAGGCCGGCTAATGAAAAACTGTTTTTT. The whole variable domain, filled in from reference TRBV15 and TRBJ1-4, reads DAMVIQNPRYQVTQFGKPVTLSCSQTLNHNVMYWYQQKSSQAPKLLFHYYDKDFNNEADTPDNFQSRRPNTSFCFLDIRSPGLGDTAMYLCATRRPANEKLFFGSGTQLSVL.

This clonotype was recorded a few times. J is TRBJ1-5 and V is TRBV4-1; D remains unclear. The CDR3 length is 14 residues. Per the germline V gene, CDR1 is MGHRA and CDR2 is YSYEKL. Between the trimmed V and J ends, which lost 4 bases and 6 bases, there was a span of 13 bases. DNA for the CDR3: TGCGCCAGCAGCCCCCGAGAATTTGGTCAGCCCCAGCATTTT. This codes for CASSPREFGQPQHF.

The chain carries TRBV7-2 and TRBJ2-7; D gene ambiguous. The CDR3 is 13 amino acids. CDR1 and CDR2 from the germline V gene are SGHTA and FQGNSA. V shed 5 bases and J shed 2 bases, with 10 bases lying between them. CDR3 bases: TGTGCCAGCAGCACCCCAGACACCTACGAGCAGTACTTC. Amino acid sequence: CASSTPDTYEQYF.

The chain employs TRBV19 and TRBJ2-5; the match to TRBD2 covers 14 bases. Germline-derived CDR1 and CDR2 are LNHDA and SQIVND (reference sequence). The CDR3 length is 17 residues. The J segment lost 5 bases and the V segment lost 6 bases, leaving 11 bases of the junction unmatched. CDR3 coding DNA: TGTGCCAGTAGAACGACGGGACTAGCGGGAGTATGGGAGACCCAGTACTTC. This translates into CASRTTGLAGVWETQYF.

The chain is built from TRBV7-9 and TRBJ1-4; TRBD1 is a possible D gene (6 bases). Trimming took off 4 bases at V and 5 bases at J, with 14 bases between the two ends. Per germline, CDR1 SEHNR and CDR2 FQNEAQ (reference sequence). The CDR3 is made up of 15 amino acids. The CDR3 DNA is TGTGCCAGCAGCTCCAGGACAGTTGAAAATGAAAAACTGTTTTTT. Translating it yields CASSSRTVENEKLFF.

This clonotype was detected ten times or more. The chain joins TRBV6-1 to TRBJ2-7; D is perhaps TRBD1 (6 bases). The CDR3 contains 14 residues. Germline CDR1 reads MNHNS; CDR2 reads SASEGT. V lost 5 bases, J lost 4 bases, and 15 bases lay in between. The CDR3 here is CASSPTQGQYEQYF. CDR3 bases: TGTGCCAGCAGTCCAACACAGGGCCAGTACGAGCAGTACTTC.

This clonotype was counted a few times. This chain joins TRBV18 and TRBJ2-7; the match to TRBD1 covers 11 bases. Germline V CDR1 and CDR2: KGHSH, LQKENI. J lost 5 bases, V lost 3 bases, and 9 bases had no gene match. This CDR3 spans 16 amino acids. CDR3 sequence reads: CASSPIIGQGAHEQYF. DNA for the CDR3: TGTGCCAGCTCACCGATTATAGGACAGGGGGCGCACGAGCAGTACTTC.

This clonotype has ten or more counts. The genes are TRBV2 and TRBJ2-4; TRBD2 aligns across 10 bases. V was pared by 6 bases and J by 4 bases, with 6 bases of the junction left unmatched. Germline loops: CDR1 SNHLY, CDR2 FYNNEI. The CDR3 has 15 amino acids. CDR3 amino acids: CASSSSGSGKNIQYF. CDR3 sequence (DNA): TGTGCCAGCAGCTCTAGCGGGAGTGGTAAAAACATTCAGTACTTC.

This clonotype was counted between two and nine times. This chain uses TRBV20-1 with TRBJ2-7; D may correspond to TRBD1 or TRBD2 (6 bases each). The CDR3 runs to 14 residues. V gave up 6 bases and J gave up 5 bases, with 20 bases separating them. Germline-derived CDR1 and CDR2 are DFQATT and SNEGSKA (reference sequence). CDR3 DNA sequence: TGCAGTGCGGGGGGCCAGGGTCCAACCCACGAGCAGTACTTC. Amino acids: CSAGGQGPTHEQYF.

CDR3 protein: CASRSYRASEEKLFF. CDR3 bases: TGTGCCAGCAGGTCCTACAGGGCCTCGGAAGAAAAACTGTTTTTT. V gene TRBV28 combines with J gene TRBJ1-4; D perhaps matches TRBD1 (6 bases). V was cut by 6 bases and J by 8 bases, with 19 bases left in between. Germline V gene lookup returns CDR1 MDHEN and CDR2 SYDVKM. The CDR3 has 15 residues.

This clonotype was recorded a few times. The chain employs TRBV6-1 and TRBJ2-7, with TRBD1 as a possible D gene (6 bases). Trimming stripped 1 base from V and 3 bases from J, with 13 bases between. In germline, CDR1 is MNHNS, CDR2 SASEGT. The CDR3 has 15 amino acids. The CDR3 loop is CASSEDLDRLYEQYF. In nucleotides, the CDR3 is TGTGCCAGCAGTGAAGACCTGGACAGACTCTACGAGCAGTACTTC.

To note about this clonotype: A far larger clone lies a single base away; this is likely a read error. The rearrangement uses TRBV18 and TRBJ2-1, with D unresolved. This CDR3 spans 12 amino acids. V was clipped by 3 bases and J by 10 bases, with 10 bases between them. Germline values: CDR1 KGHSH, CDR2 LQKENI. The CDR3 coding sequence is TGTGCCAGCTCACCGGGCTCTTACGAGCAGTTCTTC. Its translation is CASSPGSYEQFF.

The table lists this clonotype with many counts. The chain employs TRBV20-1 and TRBJ2-7, with TRBD1 matching 9 bases. Germline assignment: CDR1 DFQATT and CDR2 SNEGSKA (reference sequence). V shed 6 bases and J 4 bases; nucleotides not matched to a gene: 10. The CDR3 loop spans 14 amino acids. The CDR3 reads CSAKPGQGFYEQYF. CDR3 DNA sequence: TGCAGTGCAAAACCGGGACAGGGATTTTACGAGCAGTACTTC.

This clonotype was counted ten times or more. The rearrangement uses TRBV6-5 and TRBJ2-3, with D perhaps TRBD1 (7 bases). The CDR3 is made up of 15 amino acids. Germline V gene sequence: CDR1 MNHEY, CDR2 SVGAGI. V was pared by 2 bases and J by 2 bases, with 11 bases between. CDR3 sequence reads: CASSYGRGDTDTQYF. CDR3 DNA: TGTGCCAGCAGTTACGGCAGGGGGGACACAGATACGCAGTATTTT.

This clonotype was seen only a few times. The chain employs TRBV5-4 and TRBJ2-5; unclear D gene. Trimming pared 0 bases from V and 1 base from J, leaving 7 bases between. The CDR3 sequence is 14 residues long. Germline CDR1 and CDR2: SGHNT and YYREEE (reference sequence). CDR3 nucleotides: TGTGCCAGCAGCTTGGAAGAAAGCCAAGAGACCCAGTACTTC. Translation gives CASSLEESQETQYF. The full variable domain, rest sourced from reference TRBV5-4 and TRBJ2-5, is ETGVTQSPTHLIKTRGQQVTLRCSSQSGHNTVSWYQQALGQGPQFIFQYYREEENGRGNFPPRFSGLQFPNYSSELNVNALELDDSALYLCASSLEESQETQYFGPGTRLLVL.

This clonotype was picked up many times. The rearrangement links TRBV20-1 to TRBJ2-3; 8 bases line up with TRBD2. The germline V gene has CDR1 DFQATT and CDR2 SNEGSKA (reference sequence). The CDR3 spans 16 residues. V trimming: 8 bases; J trimming: 0 bases; junction bases outside the gene matches: 13. CDR3 in DNA: TGCAGTTGCGGGTGGCCTAGCGGGCCGAGCACAGATACGCAGTATTTT. The encoded protein is CSCGWPSGPSTDTQYF.

The chain combines TRBV2 with TRBJ2-1; 9 nucleotides line up with TRBD1. Germline CDR1 SNHLY, CDR2 FYNNEI. J gave up 7 bases and V 8 bases, and 12 bases lay outside the gene matches. The CDR3 covers 15 residues. Written as DNA, the CDR3 is TGTGCCAGCGGCCTGCCGACAGGGGGGGAGAATGAGCAGTTCTTC. Its translation: CASGLPTGGENEQFF.

This clonotype was counted only a few times. A much larger clone differs from this one at a single base, so this may be a read error. The V call is TRBV7-2, the J call TRBJ2-7; weak D call: TRBD2 (6 bases). The length of the CDR3 is 12 residues. Per the germline V gene, CDR1 is SGHTA and CDR2 is FQGNSA. The V gene lost 2 bases and the J gene lost 6 bases, with 8 bases spanning the gap. In nucleotides, the CDR3 is TGTGCCAGCAGCTTAATGGGGGGCGAGCAGTACTTC. This codes for CASSLMGGEQYF.

This clonotype was found a few times. The chain has TRBV11-2 and TRBJ2-1; 16 nucleotides match TRBD2. V trimming: 5 bases; J trimming: 4 bases; junction bases outside the gene matches: 11. CDR1 and CDR2 (germline): SGHAT, FQNNGV. The CDR3 is 19 residues long. The CDR3 DNA is TGTGCCAGCAGCCTAGCCCTGGGACTAGCGGGGGGGATTTACAATGAGCAGTTCTTC. Protein product: CASSLALGLAGGIYNEQFF.

The CDR3, as DNA: TGTGCCAGCTACCCCGCGGGAGGGTGGGAGCAGTACTTC. The encoded protein is CASYPAGGWEQYF. The chain carries TRBV12-3 or TRBV12-4 and TRBJ2-7; 9 bases are a match to TRBD2. This CDR3 contains 13 residues. With V trimmed by 8 bases and J by 7 bases, 9 bases remained unmatched.

This clonotype was picked up many times. The gene calls are TRBV3-1 and TRBJ1-5, with TRBD1 identical over 8 bases. J lost 5 bases, V lost 3 bases, and 3 bases had no gene match. Germline V CDR1 and CDR2: LGHDT, YNNKEL (reference sequence). The CDR3 length is 14 residues. In DNA form, the CDR3 reads TGTGCCAGCAGCCAGACAGGGGACCATCAGCCCCAGCATTTT. This sequence encodes CASSQTGDHQPQHF.

This clonotype was counted ten times or more. The chain carries TRBV19 and TRBJ1-1, with D hard to call. With 10 bases removed from V and 1 base from J, the gap between germline ends came to 10 bases. Germline loops: CDR1 LNHDA, CDR2 SQIVND (reference sequence). This CDR3 has 12 residues. The CDR3 is CATQTRNTEAFF. CDR3 coding DNA: TGTGCCACCCAAACAAGGAACACTGAAGCTTTCTTT.